These 8 T cell receptor beta chains came from one sample sequenced in a study of T cells in Graves' hyperthyroidism and ophthalmopathy. TCR beta CDR3 sequences were amplified from RNA transcripts. An initial round of RT-PCR targeting the TCR CDR3 relied on the HTBI primer set. TCRdb re-called the multiplex PCR reads with MiXCR, one entry per CDR3 protein. The table records 600,000 to 700,000 distinct CDR3 sequences, over 12% of them present only once. Sequencing used blood. The receptors were sampled from a woman between 35 and 50 years old with Graves' ophthalmopathy.

This clonotype occurred a few times. V and J are TRBV6-5 and TRBJ2-5; TRBD2 agrees at 7 bases. This CDR3 contains 14 residues. The germline gives CDR1 MNHEY, CDR2 SVGAGI. With 2 bases clipped from V and 4 bases from J, the junction kept 4 bases outside the gene matches. CDR3 bases: TGTGCCAGCAGTTACCGGGGGGTGGGAGAGACCCAGTACTTC. Its translation is CASSYRGVGETQYF.

The gene calls are TRBV4-1 and TRBJ1-5; no clear D. The CDR3 length is 13 residues. Trimming stripped 8 bases from V and 7 bases from J, with 15 bases between. Germline V gives CDR1 MGHRA, CDR2 YSYEKL. The CDR3 loop is CASSKGRGQPQHF. Here the CDR3 DNA reads TGCGCCAGCTCAAAAGGGAGAGGGCAGCCCCAGCATTTT.

The V call is TRBV6-1, the J call TRBJ1-2; D perhaps matches TRBD1 (5 bases). Germline V CDR1 and CDR2: MNHNS, SASEGT. Trimming pared 2 bases from V and 4 bases from J, leaving 14 bases between. This CDR3 region has 15 residues. The CDR3 reads CASSELGGLTYGYTF. CDR3 DNA: TGTGCCAGCAGTGAATTGGGGGGGTTGACCTATGGCTACACCTTC.

This clonotype was observed at least ten times. The chain is built from TRBV28 and TRBJ1-5; TRBD1 might be the D (6 bases). Germline CDR1 and CDR2: MDHEN and SYDVKM. The germline V and J ends were trimmed by 5 bases and 3 bases, with 11 bases remaining between them. The length of the CDR3 is 14 residues. The CDR3 nucleotides read TGTGCCAGCAGTGCCGGGGGCATCAATCAGCCCCAGCATTTT. It yields the protein CASSAGGINQPQHF.

This clonotype was recorded many times. The rearrangement uses TRBV13 and TRBJ1-1; D is perhaps TRBD1 (6 bases). The length of the CDR3 is 15 residues. CDR1 and CDR2 (germline): PRHDT, FYEKMQ (reference sequence). The V and J ends lost 6 bases and 4 bases respectively, with 18 bases between them. CDR3: CASSSGGGGGTEAFF. The CDR3 coding sequence is TGTGCCAGCAGTTCAGGAGGGGGGGGAGGCACTGAAGCTTTCTTT.

The chain combines TRBV27 with TRBJ1-5; possibly TRBD1 for D (5 bases). Germline CDR1 and CDR2: MNHEY and SMNVEV (reference sequence). Trimming took 4 bases from V and 9 from J, leaving 19 bases between them. The CDR3 is 15 amino acids. CDR3 in DNA: TGTGCCAGCAGTTACGAGTGGGGCCAGGGTCTGCCCCAGCATTTT. This sequence encodes CASSYEWGQGLPQHF.

This clonotype was found many times. The chain joins TRBV10-3 to TRBJ1-1, with a tentative D call TRBD1 (5 bases). Germline V CDR1 and CDR2: ENHRY, SYGVKD. With 6 bases removed from V and 7 bases from J, the gap between germline ends came to 12 bases. There are 12 residues in the CDR3. The CDR3: CAIRADSHEAFF. CDR3 nucleotides: TGTGCCATCAGAGCCGACAGCCATGAAGCTTTCTTT.

The V call is TRBV7-9, the J call TRBJ2-5, with D perhaps matching TRBD2 (6 bases). Trimming removed 2 bases at V and 5 bases at J, with 12 bases between. In germline, CDR1 is SEHNR, CDR2 FQNEAQ (reference sequence). The CDR3 covers 14 residues. CDR3: CASSLTRERETQYF. DNA for the CDR3: TGTGCCAGCAGCTTAACACGGGAGAGGGAGACCCAGTACTTC.